The present T cell receptor (beta chain) was sequenced within a study of T cells after yellow fever vaccination. About the research overall: Fractions with few cells were prepared using SMART-Seq v4 Ultra Low Input.

This CDR3 is 11 amino acids long. Trimming took off 6 bases at V and 6 bases at J, with 5 bases between the two ends. Study-wide points: CD4 and CD8 compartments shared a small share of clonotypes, likely from convergent recombination.

On this clonotype: The antigen is not known.

Making TCR cDNA involved 5'RACE template switching, which added UMIs and a universal primer site. TCRdb re-analysed the 5' RACE reads in MiXCR, keeping a single row per CDR3 protein. The sample holds 400,000 or so distinct CDR3 sequences, roughly a sixth seen once. The V call is TRBV12-3 or TRBV12-4, the J call TRBJ1-4; no reliable D call. Sample: PBMCs, taken before the yellow fever booster vaccination. The TCR originated in a man aged 18 to 30 who received the YFV17D yellow fever vaccine. This chain's CDR3 is CASSSYEKLFF. CDR3 in DNA: TGTGCCAGCAGCAGTTATGAAAAACTGTTTTTT.